The T cell receptor (beta chain) described here comes from a study of OX40 agonist ivuxolimab in advanced cancers. Turning to the study itself: Ivuxolimab, which is an agonistic anti-OX40 (CD134) antibody, was administered to the patients. Ivuxolimab doses were 0.01, 0.1, 0.3, 1.5, 3 or 10 mg/kg every 2 weeks.

Researchers took blood at baseline, on cycle 4 day 1, and on cycle 7 day 1. Sequencing was performed with immunoSEQ multiplex PCR; in TCRdb, only in-frame clones are kept and a portion is missing. This table holds about 98,000 clones, 85% to 95% found once. Germline V gene data show CDR1 as LGHNT and CDR2 as FRNRAP. With V trimmed by 5 bases and J by 4 bases, 12 bases remained unmatched. The CDR3 is made up of 16 amino acids. V and J are TRBV12-5 and TRBJ2-3; TRBD2 matches at 7 bases. This TCR derives from an adult with an advanced solid tumor such as melanoma, head and neck, liver or kidney cancer. The source was CD4+ or CD8+ T cells sorted from blood, collected in a trial of the OX40 agonist ivuxolimab. The CDR3 DNA is TGTGCTAGTGGTCTCCGGGGTGGGAGGGCCGCAGATACGCAGTATTTT. This translates into CASGLRGGRAADTQYF.